These 14 T cell receptor beta chains share one sample of origin, sequenced in a study of identical twins (dated by TCRdb to the mid-2010s). Library preparation used 5' RACE. The run used an Illumina HiSeq 2000. TCRdb reworked the public reads: Q25 trimming with fastp, MiXCR clone assembly, productive beta chains retained. Each CDR3 protein gets just one entry, which takes the most common genes and DNA from the rows behind it. The sample table holds about 570,000 distinct CDR3 sequences, of which more than 9% were seen once. Under 3.5% of the sample rests with the top ten. These records were also assigned to another study, of yellow fever vaccine responses in identical twins.

The sequenced sample was PBMCs. Receptor source: a woman under 30 in good health.

A note on this clonotype: Compared with germline, one end of the junction differs, possibly owing to a read error. V and J are TRBV20-1 and TRBJ2-2; the D gene is possibly TRBD1 (6 bases). The CDR3 has 15 residues. Germline CDR1 is DFQATT and CDR2 is SNEGSKA (reference sequence). CDR3: CSARRSDRNSGELFF. The DNA of the CDR3 is TGCAGTGCTAGACGCTCCGACAGGAACTCCGGGGAGCTGTTTTTT.

V gene TRBV7-9 combines with J gene TRBJ2-3; 11 bases match TRBD2. From germline, CDR1 is SEHNR and CDR2 FQNEAQ (reference sequence). The CDR3 has 16 amino acids. V dropped 5 bases and J dropped 7; count of bases not matched to a gene: 11. This CDR3 reads CASSPRLAGGVNTQYF. For the CDR3, the DNA is TGTGCCAGCAGCCCACGCCTAGCGGGAGGAGTTAATACGCAGTATTTT. Drawing the rest from reference TRBV7-9 and TRBJ2-3, the complete variable domain is DTGVSQNPRHKITKRGQNVTFRCDPISEHNRLYWYRQTLGQGPEFLTYFQNEAQLEKSRLLSDRFSAERPKGSFSTLEIQRTEQGDSAMYLCASSPRLAGGVNTQYFGPGTRLTVL.

In its sample, this clonotype was seen many times. The rearrangement links TRBV11-3 to TRBJ2-2; perhaps D is TRBD1 or TRBD2 (5 bases each). The CDR3 sequence is 13 residues long. Trimming left V 1 base short and J 9 bases short, with 9 bases between. Germline V lookup: CDR1 SGHNT, CDR2 YENEEA. The chain's CDR3 is CASSLVRGRELFF. In DNA form, the CDR3 reads TGTGCCAGCAGCTTAGTTCGGGGCCGGGAGCTGTTTTTT.

The sample holds many counts of this clonotype. The chain couples TRBV3-1 to TRBJ2-7; the match to TRBD2 covers 8 bases. The CDR3 consists of 17 residues. V gave up 0 bases and J gave up 5 bases; unmatched junction bases: 12. CDR1 LGHDT and CDR2 YNNKEL come from the germline V gene (reference sequence). The CDR3 region is CASSQDHRGLVPDEQYF. CDR3 sequence (DNA): TGTGCCAGCAGCCAAGACCATAGGGGACTAGTACCCGACGAGCAGTACTTC.

This clonotype has at least ten counts. V usage is TRBV12-3 or TRBV12-4 and J usage is TRBJ2-7; the match to TRBD1 covers 10 bases. The CDR3 is made up of 16 amino acids. V was clipped by 6 bases and J by 4 bases; unmatched bases: 12. As DNA, the CDR3 is TGTGCCAGCAGCCCTCACCCGGGACAGGGGATTTACGAGCAGTACTTC. As protein: CASSPHPGQGIYEQYF.

This clonotype was recorded a few times. This chain connects TRBV12-5 to TRBJ2-1; D is possibly TRBD2 (7 bases). This CDR3 has 17 amino acids. The germline CDR1 and CDR2 sequences are LGHNT and FRNRAP. Deletions cut 0 bases from V and 0 bases from J, with 12 bases between. The CDR3 sequence is CASGLVVGGLSYNEQFF. The CDR3 DNA reads TGTGCTAGTGGTTTGGTGGTCGGGGGGCTCTCCTACAATGAGCAGTTCTTC.

Only a few counts were recorded for this clonotype. The V call is TRBV12-3 or TRBV12-4, the J call TRBJ2-7, with D tentatively TRBD1 or TRBD2 (5 bases each). The CDR3 covers 17 residues. V was pared by 0 bases and J by 4 bases, with 19 bases between. CDR3 sequence (DNA): TGTGCCAGCAGTTTAGCCCTCCACCGGGACCTAATATACGAGCAGTACTTC. Amino acid sequence: CASSLALHRDLIYEQYF.

The chain has TRBV30 and TRBJ2-7; no firm D call. There are 12 residues in the CDR3. CDR1 is GTSNPN, CDR2 SVGIG, per germline (reference sequence). Trimming took off 0 bases at V and 2 bases at J, with 5 bases between the two ends. The CDR3 DNA reads TGTGCCTGGAGTGTCAAAACCTACGAGCAGTACTTC. It is translated as CAWSVKTYEQYF. Full variable domain (rest looked up from reference TRBV30 and TRBJ2-7): SQTIHQWPATLVQPVGSPLSLECTVEGTSNPNLYWYRQAAGRGLQLLFYSVGIGQISSEVPQNLSASRPQDRQFILSSKKLLLSDSGFYLCAWSVKTYEQYFGPGTRLTVT.

This clonotype was found many times. The chain couples TRBV9 to TRBJ2-1, with 10 positions matching TRBD1. CDR3 length equals 15 residues. V trimming: 4 bases; J trimming: 3 bases; junction bases outside the gene matches: 4. From germline, CDR1 is SGDLS and CDR2 YYNGEE. CDR3 amino acids: CASSPWTGGYNEQFF. CDR3 in DNA: TGTGCCAGCAGCCCATGGACAGGGGGCTACAATGAGCAGTTCTTC.

CDR3 region: CASSYSPGPYEQYF. In nucleotides, the CDR3 is TGTGCCAGCAGTTACTCGCCAGGACCCTACGAGCAGTACTTC. The chain carries TRBV6-2 or TRBV6-3 and TRBJ2-7; D is unclear. The V end lost 0 bases, the J end lost 2 bases, and 8 bases lay between the germline ends. Germline CDR1 reads MNHEY; CDR2 reads SVGEGT. The CDR3 is 14 amino acids.

This clonotype was detected only a few times. The chain couples TRBV5-1 to TRBJ2-5; 11 bases map to TRBD2. The CDR3 contains 16 residues. Losses at the gene ends were 2 bases for V and 8 bases for J; bases not matched to a gene: 11. Looked up from germline, CDR1 is SGHRS and CDR2 is YFSETQ. The CDR3 loop reads CASSFRTSGSSFTQYF. DNA for the CDR3: TGCGCCAGCAGCTTCCGGACTAGCGGGTCGTCGTTCACCCAGTACTTC.

This clonotype was picked up many times. This chain joins TRBV5-1 and TRBJ2-2; no reliable D call. V dropped 4 bases and J dropped 5 bases, with 9 bases sitting between them. The CDR3 is made up of 13 amino acids. Germline CDR1 is SGHRS and CDR2 is YFSETQ. CDR3 DNA sequence: TGCGCCAGCAGCAGAGACCATACCGGGGAGCTGTTTTTT. Its translation: CASSRDHTGELFF.

This clonotype was observed a few times. The rearrangement uses TRBV9 and TRBJ2-7, with a weak D call TRBD1 (5 bases). V lost 0 bases to trimming and J lost 7 bases, with 17 bases between them. Per germline, CDR1 SGDLS and CDR2 YYNGEE. The CDR3 is 15 amino acids. CDR3 in amino acids: CASSVDPRTPGEQYF. In DNA, the CDR3 is TGTGCCAGCAGCGTAGATCCCCGGACACCCGGGGAGCAGTACTTC.

V is TRBV18 and J is TRBJ1-6; D is ambiguous. CDR1 is KGHSH, CDR2 LQKENI, per germline. Between the trimmed V and J ends, which lost 1 base and 5 bases, there was a span of 6 bases. This CDR3 has 14 residues. The CDR3 protein is CASSPRSDNSPLHF. The CDR3 DNA sequence: TGTGCCAGCTCACCACGCTCAGATAATTCACCCCTCCACTTT.